The rows below give T cell receptor beta chains drawn from one sample of a study of T cell repertoires in aging, cancer and after chemotherapy. TCRdb itself ran the multiplex PCR reads through MiXCR, one entry per CDR3 protein. The sample shows over 9,500 distinct CDR3 sequences, around 33% of them seen only once. The sequenced sample was blood. Receptors were obtained from a human donor in good health. CDR3s leave out the opening cysteine and the closing phenylalanine or tryptophan.

V	J	CDR3
TRBV6-6	TRBJ2-7	ASSFGLAYEQY
TRBV13	TRBJ2-1	ASTLASGDPYNEQF
TRBV10-3	TRBJ1-5	AIRGVGNNQPQH
TRBV5-1	TRBJ2-7	ASSLGREGEQY
TRBV30	TRBJ1-2	ACSQRGDRLIGGYT
TRBV6-6	TRBJ1-5	ASSAGLSGQGLNQPQH
TRBV6-6	TRBJ1-1	ASSYSGQVPEAF
TRBV11-3	TRBJ2-2	ASSLGGREAGELF
TRBV15	TRBJ2-5	ATSGISGQETQY
TRBV6-5	TRBJ2-3	ASSYDGTDTQY
TRBV30	TRBJ2-5	AWSTGLAVETQY
TRBV30	TRBJ1-6	AWSPGTGDSPLH
TRBV29-1	TRBJ2-4	SAADTRGNIQY
TRBV29-1	TRBJ1-1	SVARGGAEAF
TRBV12-3/TRBV12-4	TRBJ1-5	ASSFPPPLPQH
TRBV29-1	TRBJ2-5	SVLAGGETQY
TRBV18	TRBJ1-1	ASSPETGYMNTEAF
TRBV28	TRBJ2-3	ASSLRRGLTDTQY
TRBV10-1	TRBJ2-1	ASSGTTRDEQF
TRBV30	TRBJ2-7	AWSRLAGGDEQY
TRBV19	TRBJ2-6	ASRDWHSGANVLT
TRBV18	TRBJ2-7	ASSPVPGNLVEQY
TRBV18	TRBJ1-6	ASSPKGGRDSPLN